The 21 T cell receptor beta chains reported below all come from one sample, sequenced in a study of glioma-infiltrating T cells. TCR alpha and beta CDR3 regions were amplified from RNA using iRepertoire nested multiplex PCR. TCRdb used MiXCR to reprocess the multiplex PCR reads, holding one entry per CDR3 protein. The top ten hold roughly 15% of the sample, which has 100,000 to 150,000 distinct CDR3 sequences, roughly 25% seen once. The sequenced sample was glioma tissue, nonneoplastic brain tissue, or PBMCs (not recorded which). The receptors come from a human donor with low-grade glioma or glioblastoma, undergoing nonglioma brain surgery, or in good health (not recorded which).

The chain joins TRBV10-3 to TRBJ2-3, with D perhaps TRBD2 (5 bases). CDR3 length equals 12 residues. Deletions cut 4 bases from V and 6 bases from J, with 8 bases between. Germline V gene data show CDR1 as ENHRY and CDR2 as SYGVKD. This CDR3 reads CAISAGIDTQYF. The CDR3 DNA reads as TGTGCCATCAGTGCCGGGATCGATACGCAGTATTTT.

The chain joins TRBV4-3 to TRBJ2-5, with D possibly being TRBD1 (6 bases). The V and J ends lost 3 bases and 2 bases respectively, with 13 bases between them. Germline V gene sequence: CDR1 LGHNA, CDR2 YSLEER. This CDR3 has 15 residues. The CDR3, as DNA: TGCGCCAGCAGCCACGACCCGGACAGACAAGAGACCCAGTACTTC. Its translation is CASSHDPDRQETQYF.

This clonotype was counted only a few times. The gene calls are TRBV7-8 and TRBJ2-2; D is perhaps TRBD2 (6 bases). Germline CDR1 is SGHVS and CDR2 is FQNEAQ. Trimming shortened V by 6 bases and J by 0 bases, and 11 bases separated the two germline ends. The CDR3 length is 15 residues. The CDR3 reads CASRLGEANTGELFF. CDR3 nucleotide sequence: TGTGCCAGCAGATTGGGGGAGGCGAACACCGGGGAGCTGTTTTTT.

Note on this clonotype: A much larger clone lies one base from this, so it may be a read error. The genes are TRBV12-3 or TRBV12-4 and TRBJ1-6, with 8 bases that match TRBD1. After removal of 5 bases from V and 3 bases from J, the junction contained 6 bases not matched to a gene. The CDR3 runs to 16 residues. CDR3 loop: CASSRGQGIYNSPLHF. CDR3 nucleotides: TGTGCCAGCAGTAGAGGACAGGGCATCTATAATTCACCCCTCCACTTT.

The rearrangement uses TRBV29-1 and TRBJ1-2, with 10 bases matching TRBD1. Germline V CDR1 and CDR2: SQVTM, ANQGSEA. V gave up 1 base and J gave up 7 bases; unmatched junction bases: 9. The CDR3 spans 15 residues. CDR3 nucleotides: TGCAGCGTTGAAGTCACGACAGGGGGCATAGGTGGCTACACCTTC. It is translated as CSVEVTTGGIGGYTF.

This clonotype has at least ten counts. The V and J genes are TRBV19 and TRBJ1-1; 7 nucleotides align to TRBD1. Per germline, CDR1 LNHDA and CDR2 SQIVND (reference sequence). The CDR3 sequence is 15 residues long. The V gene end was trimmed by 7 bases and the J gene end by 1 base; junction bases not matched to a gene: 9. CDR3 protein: CASTWGQRGNTEAFF. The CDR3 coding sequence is TGTGCCAGTACTTGGGGACAGAGAGGGAACACTGAAGCTTTCTTT.

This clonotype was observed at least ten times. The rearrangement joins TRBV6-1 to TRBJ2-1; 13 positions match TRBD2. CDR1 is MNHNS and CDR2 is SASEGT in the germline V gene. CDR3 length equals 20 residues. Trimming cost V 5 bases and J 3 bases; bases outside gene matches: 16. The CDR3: CASSPSTSGRASLFYNEQFF. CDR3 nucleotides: TGTGCCAGCAGTCCATCCACTAGCGGGAGGGCCAGTCTCTTCTACAATGAGCAGTTCTTC.

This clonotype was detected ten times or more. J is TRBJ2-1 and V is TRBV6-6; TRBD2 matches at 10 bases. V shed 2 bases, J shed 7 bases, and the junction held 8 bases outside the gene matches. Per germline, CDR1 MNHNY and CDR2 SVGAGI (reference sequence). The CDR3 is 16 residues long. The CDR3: CASSYDLAGVGNEQFF. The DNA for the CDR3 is TGTGCCAGCAGTTACGACCTAGCGGGAGTGGGGAATGAGCAGTTCTTC.

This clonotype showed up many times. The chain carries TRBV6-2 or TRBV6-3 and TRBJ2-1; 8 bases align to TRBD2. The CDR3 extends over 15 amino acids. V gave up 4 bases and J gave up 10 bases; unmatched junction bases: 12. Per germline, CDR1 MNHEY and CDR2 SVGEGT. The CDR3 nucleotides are TGTGCCAGCAGTTCCCCCTCGCGAGCGGGAGACGAGCAGTTCTTC. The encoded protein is CASSSPSRAGDEQFF.

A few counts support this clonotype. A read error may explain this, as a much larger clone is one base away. The CDR3, as DNA: TGTGCCAGCAGCTCCTCCTGGGGGGGGGCGTACGAGCAGTACTTC. As protein: CASSSSWGGAYEQYF. The rearrangement links TRBV7-6 to TRBJ2-7, with a tentative D call TRBD2 (7 bases). The V gene lost 4 bases and the J gene lost 4 bases, with 17 bases spanning the gap. Germline assignment: CDR1 SGHVS and CDR2 FNYEAQ. The length of the CDR3 is 15 residues.

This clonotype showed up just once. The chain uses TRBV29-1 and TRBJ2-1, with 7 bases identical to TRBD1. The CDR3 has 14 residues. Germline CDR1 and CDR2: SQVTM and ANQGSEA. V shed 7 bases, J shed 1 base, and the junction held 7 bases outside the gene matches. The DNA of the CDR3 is TGCAGCGGAACTCAACAGGGGTCCTACAATGAGCAGTTCTTC. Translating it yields CSGTQQGSYNEQFF.

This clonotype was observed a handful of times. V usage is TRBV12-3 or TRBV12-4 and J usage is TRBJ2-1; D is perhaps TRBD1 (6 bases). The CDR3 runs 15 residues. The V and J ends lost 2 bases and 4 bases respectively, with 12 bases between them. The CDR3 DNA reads TGTGCCAGCAGTTTACGGCGCGGACAGTACAATGAGCAGTTCTTC. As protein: CASSLRRGQYNEQFF.

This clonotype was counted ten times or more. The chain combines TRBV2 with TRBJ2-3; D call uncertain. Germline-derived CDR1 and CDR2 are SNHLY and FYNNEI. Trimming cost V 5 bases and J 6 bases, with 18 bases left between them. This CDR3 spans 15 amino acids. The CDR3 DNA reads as TGTGCCAGCAGTACCGGTGGACCTATTAGGGATACGCAGTATTTT. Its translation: CASSTGGPIRDTQYF.

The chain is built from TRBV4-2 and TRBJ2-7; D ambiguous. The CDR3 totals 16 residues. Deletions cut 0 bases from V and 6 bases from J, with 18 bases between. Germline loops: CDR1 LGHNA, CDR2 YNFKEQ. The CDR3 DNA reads TGTGCCAGCAGCCAAGATTTGACACCCCGCCCCTTCGAGCAGTACTTC. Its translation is CASSQDLTPRPFEQYF.

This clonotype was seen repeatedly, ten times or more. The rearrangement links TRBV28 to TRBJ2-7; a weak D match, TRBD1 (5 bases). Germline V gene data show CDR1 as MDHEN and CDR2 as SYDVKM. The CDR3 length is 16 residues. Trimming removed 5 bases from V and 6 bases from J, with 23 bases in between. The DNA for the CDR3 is TGTGCCAGCAGTACGCGACAGTACACGGTACGAAGCGAGCAGTACTTC. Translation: CASSTRQYTVRSEQYF.

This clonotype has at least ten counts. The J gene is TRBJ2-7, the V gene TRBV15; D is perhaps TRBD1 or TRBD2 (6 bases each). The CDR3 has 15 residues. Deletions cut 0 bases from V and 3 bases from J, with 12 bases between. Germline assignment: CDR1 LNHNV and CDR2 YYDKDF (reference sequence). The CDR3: CATSREMGGGYEQYF. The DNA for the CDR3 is TGTGCCACCAGCAGAGAAATGGGGGGCGGCTACGAGCAGTACTTC. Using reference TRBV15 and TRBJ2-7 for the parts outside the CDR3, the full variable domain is DAMVIQNPRYQVTQFGKPVTLSCSQTLNHNVMYWYQQKSSQAPKLLFHYYDKDFNNEADTPDNFQSRRPNTSFCFLDIRSPGLGDTAMYLCATSREMGGGYEQYFGPGTRLTVT.

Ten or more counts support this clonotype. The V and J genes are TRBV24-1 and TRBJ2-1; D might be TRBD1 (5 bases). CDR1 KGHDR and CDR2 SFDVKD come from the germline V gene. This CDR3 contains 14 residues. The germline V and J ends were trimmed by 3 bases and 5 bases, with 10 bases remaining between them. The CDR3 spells CATSDGYRNNEQFF. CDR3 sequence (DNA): TGTGCCACCAGTGATGGTTACAGGAACAATGAGCAGTTCTTC.

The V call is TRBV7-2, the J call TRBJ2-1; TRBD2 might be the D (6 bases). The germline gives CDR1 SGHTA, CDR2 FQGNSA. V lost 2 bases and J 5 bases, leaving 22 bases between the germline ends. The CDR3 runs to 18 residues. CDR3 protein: CASSLYLFGEEANNEQFF. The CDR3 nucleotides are TGTGCCAGCAGCTTATATTTGTTTGGGGAGGAGGCTAACAATGAGCAGTTCTTC.

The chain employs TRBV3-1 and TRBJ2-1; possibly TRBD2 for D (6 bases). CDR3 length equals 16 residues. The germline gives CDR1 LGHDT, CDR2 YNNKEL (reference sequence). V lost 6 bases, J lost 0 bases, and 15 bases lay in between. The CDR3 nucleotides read TGTGCCAGCAGGGGACTTTCTACTAGCTCCTACAATGAGCAGTTCTTC. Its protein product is CASRGLSTSSYNEQFF.

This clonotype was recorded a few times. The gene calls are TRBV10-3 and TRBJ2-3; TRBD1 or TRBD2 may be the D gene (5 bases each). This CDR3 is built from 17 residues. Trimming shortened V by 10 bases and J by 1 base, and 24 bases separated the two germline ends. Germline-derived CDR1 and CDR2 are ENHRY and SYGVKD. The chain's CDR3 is CATTGLSGPYRTDTQYF. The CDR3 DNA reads TGTGCCACCACCGGGTTATCGGGACCGTATCGCACAGATACGCAGTATTTT.

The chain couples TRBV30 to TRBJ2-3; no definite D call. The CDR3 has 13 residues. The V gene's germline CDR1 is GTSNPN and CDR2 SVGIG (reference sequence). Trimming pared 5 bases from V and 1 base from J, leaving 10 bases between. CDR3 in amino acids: CAWHSPGTDTQYF. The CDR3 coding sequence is TGTGCCTGGCATTCTCCTGGCACAGATACGCAGTATTTT.